The rows below give T cell receptor beta chains drawn from one sample of a study of blood T cell repertoires in COVID-19. Profiled with immunoSEQ multiplex PCR; TCRdb holds only in-frame clones, not every one. The sample shows 25,000 to 30,000 clones, around 72% of them seen only once. Sequencing input: peripheral blood. These receptors all come from a boy aged 2 to 10 with active or convalescent COVID-19. The CDR3 runs from the conserved cysteine through the conserved F or W. A D gene is named only where the DNA matches it firmly. Clone size appears in some rows only: once, few, many, or a class for an expanded clone.

-	-	TRBV4-1	TRBJ1-1	CASSQDPPETGITEAFF	TGCGCCAGCAGCCAAGACCCCCCGGAAACAGGAATCACTGAAGCTTTCTTT
-	TRBD1	TRBV11-2	TRBJ1-2	CASSLDPDRGRVSGYTF	TGTGCCAGCAGCTTAGATCCGGACAGGGGGCGGGTTTCTGGCTACACCTTC
-	-	TRBV5-5	TRBJ2-7	CASSLGGQTYEQYF	TGTGCCAGCAGCTTGGGCGGGCAAACCTACGAGCAGTACTTC
-	-	TRBV3-1/TRBV3-2	TRBJ2-1	CASSQGLATYNEQFF	TGTGCCAGCAGCCAAGGGCTAGCGACCTACAATGAGCAGTTCTTC
few	-	TRBV18	TRBJ1-2	CASSSGFEGYGYTF	TGTGCCAGCTCATCCGGATTCGAGGGCTATGGCTACACCTTC
-	TRBD2	TRBV27	TRBJ2-1	CASSFRTSGTYNEQFF	TGTGCCAGCAGTTTCAGGACTAGCGGGACCTACAATGAGCAGTTCTTC
-	TRBD2	TRBV27	TRBJ2-1	CASSSAGGPEFF	TGTGCCAGCAGTTCGGCGGGAGGGCCGGAGTTCTTC
few	-	TRBV20-1	TRBJ1-2	CSASVENGGLSNYGYTF	TGCAGTGCTAGTGTCGAGAACGGGGGGTTATCTAACTATGGCTACACCTTC
-	-	TRBV6-5	TRBJ1-2	CASSSRRYGYTF	TGTGCCAGCAGTTCTAGACGGTATGGCTACACCTTC
-	-	TRBV7-8	TRBJ1-2	CASSFYPGRDYGYTF	TGTGCCAGCAGCTTCTATCCGGGTCGCGACTATGGCTACACCTTC
-	-	TRBV21-1	TRBJ2-3	CASRGLQQGTGTDTQYF	TGTGCCAGCAGGGGTCTTCAGCAGGGGACGGGCACAGATACGCAGTATTTT
many	-	TRBV2	TRBJ1-5	CASSVGRENQPQHF	TGTGCCAGCAGTGTAGGACGGGAAAATCAGCCCCAGCATTTT
many	-	TRBV11-2	TRBJ2-7	CASSLGAGGDYEQYF	TGTGCCAGCAGCTTAGGCGCCGGGGGTGACTACGAGCAGTACTTC
-	-	TRBV6-6	TRBJ2-1	CASSSTGSEQFF	TGTGCCAGCAGTTCCACAGGGTCTGAGCAGTTCTTC
-	-	TRBV28	TRBJ1-4	CASRFEGGLEKLFF	TGTGCCAGCAGATTTGAGGGAGGCCTCGAAAAACTGTTTTTT
once	TRBD1	TRBV2	TRBJ1-6	CASTQGQNHNSPLHF	TGTGCCAGCACCCAGGGACAGAACCATAATTCACCCCTCCACTTT
-	TRBD1	TRBV15	TRBJ1-1	CATSARDRSNTEAFF	TGTGCCACCAGCGCAAGGGACAGGTCAAACACTGAAGCTTTCTTT
few	-	TRBV7-9	TRBJ2-1	CASSLARSTGEQFF	TGTGCCAGCAGCTTAGCCCGAAGCACGGGAGAGCAGTTCTTC
-	-	TRBV4-1	TRBJ1-5	CASSQDQSGGRQPQHF	TGCGCCAGCAGCCAAGATCAATCCGGAGGGCGGCAGCCCCAGCATTTT
few	TRBD1	TRBV18	TRBJ2-1	CASSPSGTGLFF	TGTGCCAGCTCACCCTCCGGGACAGGGCTGTTCTTC
-	-	TRBV29-1	TRBJ2-2	CSVAGTGELFF	TGCAGCGTTGCAGGGACCGGGGAGCTGTTTTTT
few	TRBD1	TRBV10-3	TRBJ1-5	CAISQQGSSNQPQHF	TGTGCCATCAGTCAACAGGGGTCTAGCAATCAGCCCCAGCATTTT
-	TRBD1	TRBV15	TRBJ1-4	CATSREMQGANEKLFF	TGTGCCACCAGCAGAGAGATGCAGGGGGCGAATGAAAAACTGTTTTTT
-	TRBD1	TRBV5-1	TRBJ1-2	CASSLAGTGFYGYTF	TGCGCCAGCAGCTTGGCGGGGACAGGCTTCTATGGCTACACCTTC
-	-	TRBV4-2	TRBJ2-6	CASSQDVGAGANVLTF	TGTGCCAGCAGCCAAGACGTAGGGGCCGGGGCCAACGTCCTGACTTTC
once	-	TRBV12-1	TRBJ2-2	CASRVYRVGTGELFF	TGTGCCAGCAGGGTATACAGGGTTGGGACCGGGGAGCTGTTTTTT